The clone carrying this T cell receptor (beta chain) was counted between two and nine times. The sample originates from a study of Ad26.COV2.S vaccination and SARS-CoV-2 variants. Treatment in this sample: 15 to 20 received Ad26.COV2.S at low or high dose, single or two shots; several received placebo; per-sample allocation not given. It was on day 63 after the first vaccine or placebo injection that samples were taken. Per the germline V gene, CDR1 is MNHEY and CDR2 is SMNVEV (reference sequence). The CDR3 length is 14 residues. The J segment lost 1 base and the V segment lost 4 bases, leaving 4 bases of the junction unmatched. Here immunoSEQ multiplex PCR was the method, and the copy in TCRdb shows in-frame clones only, minus some. This table holds about 390,000 clones, approximately 86% found once.

This TCR came from a person between 18 and 60 years old who received the Ad26.COV2.S COVID-19 vaccine or a placebo. The sequencing used peripheral blood, collected in a trial of Ad26.COV2.S vaccine versus placebo. The chain uses TRBV27 and TRBJ2-7, with 7 bases identical to TRBD1. CDR3 sequence (DNA): TGTGCCAGCAGTTATTCAGGGGGATCCTACGAGCAGTACTTC. Its translation: CASSYSGGSYEQYF.